The source of this TCR beta chain is a study of blood T cell repertoires in COVID-19. Turning to the study itself: Specimens from acute and convalescent COVID-19 originated in the United States, Italy and Spain. From T cells, B-cell-depleted T cells, or PBMCs came the material, which was cDNA or gDNA.

Source study methods: Reference gene primer amplification gave estimated nucleated cell counts. TCRdb's table, derived via immunoSEQ multiplex PCR, lists solely in-frame clones and lacks some. That table gives V, J and clone size, and the DNA gave D and trimming. Among fewer than 300,000 clones listed, 82% were seen once. This CDR3 region has 15 residues. Trimming took off 3 bases at V and 8 bases at J, with 15 bases between the two ends. Germline V lookup: CDR1 SGDLS, CDR2 YYNGEE. This clone was counted a single time. The material sequenced was peripheral blood. V is TRBV9 and J is TRBJ1-6; tentatively, D is TRBD1 (5 bases). The clonotype comes from a woman between 18 and 29 years old with acute or convalescent COVID-19. The CDR3 is CASSERQGTDSPLHF. The CDR3 nucleotides are TGTGCCAGCAGCGAACGGCAGGGAACGGATTCACCCCTCCACTTT. The complete variable domain, with remaining parts taken from reference TRBV9 and TRBJ1-6, reads DSGVTQTPKHLITATGQRVTLRCSPRSGDLSVYWYQQSLDQGLQFLIQYYNGEERAKGNILERFSAQQFPDLHSELNLSSLELGDSALYFCASSERQGTDSPLHFGNGTRLTVT.